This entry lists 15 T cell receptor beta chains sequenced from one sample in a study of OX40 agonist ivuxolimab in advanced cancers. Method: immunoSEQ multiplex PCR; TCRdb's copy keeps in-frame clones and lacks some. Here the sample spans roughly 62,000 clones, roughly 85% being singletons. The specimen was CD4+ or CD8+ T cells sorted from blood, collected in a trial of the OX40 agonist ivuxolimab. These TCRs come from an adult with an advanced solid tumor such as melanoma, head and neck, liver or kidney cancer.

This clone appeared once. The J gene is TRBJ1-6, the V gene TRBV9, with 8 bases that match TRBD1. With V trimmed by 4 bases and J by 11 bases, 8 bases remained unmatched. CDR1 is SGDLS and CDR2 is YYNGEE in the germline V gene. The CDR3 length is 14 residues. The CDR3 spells CASSTGQGRAPLHF. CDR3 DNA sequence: TGTGCCAGCAGCACCGGACAGGGTAGAGCACCCCTCCACTTT.

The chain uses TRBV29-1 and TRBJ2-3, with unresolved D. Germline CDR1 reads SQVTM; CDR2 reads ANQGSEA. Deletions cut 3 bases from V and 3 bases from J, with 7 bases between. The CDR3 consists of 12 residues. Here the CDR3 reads CSVDDGTDTQYF. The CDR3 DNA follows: TGCAGCGTTGACGATGGTACAGATACGCAGTATTTT.

The CDR3 loop reads CASSVAWGDGYTF. The CDR3 region has the DNA TGTGCCAGCAGCGTAGCTTGGGGGGATGGCTACACCTTC. The rearrangement links TRBV9 to TRBJ1-2; perhaps TRBD1 as D (5 bases). The length of the CDR3 is 13 residues. Between the trimmed V and J ends, which lost 0 bases and 6 bases, there was a span of 9 bases. The germline gives CDR1 SGDLS, CDR2 YYNGEE.

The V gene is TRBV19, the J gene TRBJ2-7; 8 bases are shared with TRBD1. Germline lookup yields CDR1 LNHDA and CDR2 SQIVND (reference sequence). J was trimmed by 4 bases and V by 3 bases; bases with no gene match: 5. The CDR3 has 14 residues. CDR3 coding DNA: TGTGCCAGTAGTATCACCGGGACAGGATACGAGCAGTACTTC. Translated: CASSITGTGYEQYF.

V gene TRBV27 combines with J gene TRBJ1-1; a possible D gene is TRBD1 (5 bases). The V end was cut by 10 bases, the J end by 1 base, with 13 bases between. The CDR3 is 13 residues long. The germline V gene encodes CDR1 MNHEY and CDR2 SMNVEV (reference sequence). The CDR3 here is CATATVPNTEAFF. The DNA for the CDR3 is TGTGCCACCGCGACAGTTCCGAACACTGAAGCTTTCTTT.

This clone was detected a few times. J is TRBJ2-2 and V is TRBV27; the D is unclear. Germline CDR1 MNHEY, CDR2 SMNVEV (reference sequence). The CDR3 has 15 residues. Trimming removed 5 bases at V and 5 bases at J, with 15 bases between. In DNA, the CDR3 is TGTGCCAGCAGTCTAACCACCCAAGATACCGGGGAGCTGTTTTTT. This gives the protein CASSLTTQDTGELFF.

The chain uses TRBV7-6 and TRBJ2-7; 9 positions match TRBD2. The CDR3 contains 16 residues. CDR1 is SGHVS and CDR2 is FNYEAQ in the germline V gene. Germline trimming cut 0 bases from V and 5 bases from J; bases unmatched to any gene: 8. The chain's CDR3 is CASSLALASGVHEQYF. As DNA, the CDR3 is TGTGCCAGCAGCTTAGCCTTGGCTAGCGGGGTCCACGAGCAGTACTTC.

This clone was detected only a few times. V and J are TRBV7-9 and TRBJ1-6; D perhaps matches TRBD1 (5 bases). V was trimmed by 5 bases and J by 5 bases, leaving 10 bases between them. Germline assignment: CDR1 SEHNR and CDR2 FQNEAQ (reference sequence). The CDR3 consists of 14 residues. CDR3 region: CASSAGTDNSPLHF. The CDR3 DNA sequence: TGTGCCAGCAGCGCAGGGACTGATAATTCACCCCTCCACTTT. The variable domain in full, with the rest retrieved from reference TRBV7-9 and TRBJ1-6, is DTGVSQNPRHKITKRGQNVTFRCDPISEHNRLYWYRQTLGQGPEFLTYFQNEAQLEKSRLLSDRFSAERPKGSFSTLEIQRTEQGDSAMYLCASSAGTDNSPLHFGNGTRLTVT.

CDR3 amino acids: CASSPRSSARSGTDTQYF. The DNA for the CDR3 is TGTGCCAGCAGCCCCAGATCCTCGGCACGTTCGGGCACAGATACGCAGTATTTT. This chain links TRBV5-5 with TRBJ2-3; D gene uncertain. CDR3 length: 18 amino acids. V was trimmed by 4 bases and J by 1 base, leaving 22 bases between them. The germline V gene has CDR1 SGHKS and CDR2 YYEKEE (reference sequence). The whole variable domain, filled in from reference TRBV5-5 and TRBJ2-3, reads DAGVTQSPTHLIKTRGQQVTLRCSPISGHKSVSWYQQVLGQGPQFIFQYYEKEERGRGNFPDRFSARQFPNYSSELNVNALLLGDSALYLCASSPRSSARSGTDTQYFGPGTRLTVL.

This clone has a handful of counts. The CDR3 region is CASSVTGVSTDTQYF. The DNA for the CDR3 is TGTGCCAGCAGCGTGACAGGGGTCAGCACAGATACGCAGTATTTT. This chain links TRBV9 with TRBJ2-3; 8 nucleotides align to TRBD1. Germline loops: CDR1 SGDLS, CDR2 YYNGEE. V shed 2 bases, J shed 0 bases, and the junction held 2 bases outside the gene matches. The CDR3 covers 15 residues. Looking up the rest from reference TRBV9 and TRBJ2-3 gives the full variable domain: DSGVTQTPKHLITATGQRVTLRCSPRSGDLSVYWYQQSLDQGLQFLIQYYNGEERAKGNILERFSAQQFPDLHSELNLSSLELGDSALYFCASSVTGVSTDTQYFGPGTRLTVL.

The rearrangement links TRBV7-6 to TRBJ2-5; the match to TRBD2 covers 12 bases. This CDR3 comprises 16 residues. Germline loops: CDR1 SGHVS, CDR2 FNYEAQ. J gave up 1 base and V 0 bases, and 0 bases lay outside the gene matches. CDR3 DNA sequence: TGTGCCAGCAGCTTAGCGGGACTAGCGGGCCAAGAGACCCAGTACTTC. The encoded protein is CASSLAGLAGQETQYF.

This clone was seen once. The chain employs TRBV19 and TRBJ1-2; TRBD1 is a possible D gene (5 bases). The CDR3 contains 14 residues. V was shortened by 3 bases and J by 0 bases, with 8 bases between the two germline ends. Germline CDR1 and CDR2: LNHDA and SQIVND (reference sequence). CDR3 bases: TGTGCCAGTAGTATCCAGGGAACTAACTATGGCTACACCTTC. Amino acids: CASSIQGTNYGYTF.

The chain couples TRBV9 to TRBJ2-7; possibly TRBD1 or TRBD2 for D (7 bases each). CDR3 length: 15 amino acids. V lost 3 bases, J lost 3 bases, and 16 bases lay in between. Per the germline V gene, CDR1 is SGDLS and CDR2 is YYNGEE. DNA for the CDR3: TGTGCCAGCAGCGCATCATCAGGGGGGGGCTACGAGCAGTACTTC. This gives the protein CASSASSGGGYEQYF. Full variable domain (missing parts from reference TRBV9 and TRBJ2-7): DSGVTQTPKHLITATGQRVTLRCSPRSGDLSVYWYQQSLDQGLQFLIQYYNGEERAKGNILERFSAQQFPDLHSELNLSSLELGDSALYFCASSASSGGGYEQYFGPGTRLTVT.

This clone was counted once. CDR3 sequence: CASSREGGGEAFF. The CDR3 DNA sequence: TGCGCCAGCAGCCGGGAGGGGGGAGGCGAAGCTTTCTTT. This sequence joins TRBV5-1 and TRBJ1-1, with D possibly TRBD1 on 6 matching bases. The CDR3 is 13 residues long. V dropped 4 bases and J dropped 8 bases, with 15 bases sitting between them. Germline V CDR1 and CDR2: SGHRS, YFSETQ.

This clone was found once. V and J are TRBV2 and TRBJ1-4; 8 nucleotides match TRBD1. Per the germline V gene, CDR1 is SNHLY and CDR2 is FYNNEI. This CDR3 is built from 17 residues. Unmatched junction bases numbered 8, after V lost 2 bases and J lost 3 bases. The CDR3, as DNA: TGTGCCAGCAGTGAACGGTCAGGGGGCATAGCTAATGAAAAACTGTTTTTT. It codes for CASSERSGGIANEKLFF.